This TCR beta chain emerged from a study of breast tumors, draining lymph nodes, adjacent tissues. As to this clonotype: Its specificity is not known. A single base separates this from a much larger clone, so it may be a read error.

CDR1 and CDR2 (germline): SNHLY, FYNNEI. The CDR3 loop spans 14 amino acids. Each CDR3 protein is one row after TCRdb ran MiXCR on the multiplex PCR reads. The repertoire holds more than 85,000 distinct CDR3 sequences, with roughly 20% as singletons. The lymph nodes were axillary draining lymph nodes from breast cancer patients. General study findings and limits: The data were judged consistent with most tumor T cells coming from lymph node and expanding in tumor. Tumor TCR diversity was below lymph nodes but above nontumor tissue. Luminal-like breast cancer showed significantly higher tumor–nontumor repertoire similarity than basal-like. That most tumor T cells come from lymph nodes remained unproven.

The rearrangement joins TRBV2 to TRBJ2-3; TRBD2 might be the D (5 bases). The origin of this receptor is a female donor with breast cancer. Some clones in this sample may be carry-over from other donors' samples. Sequenced material: axillary lymph node tissue. The CDR3 reads CASSRLEAPDTRYF. In DNA, the CDR3 is TGTGCCAGCAGTCGCTTGGAGGCCCCAGATACGCGGTATTTT.